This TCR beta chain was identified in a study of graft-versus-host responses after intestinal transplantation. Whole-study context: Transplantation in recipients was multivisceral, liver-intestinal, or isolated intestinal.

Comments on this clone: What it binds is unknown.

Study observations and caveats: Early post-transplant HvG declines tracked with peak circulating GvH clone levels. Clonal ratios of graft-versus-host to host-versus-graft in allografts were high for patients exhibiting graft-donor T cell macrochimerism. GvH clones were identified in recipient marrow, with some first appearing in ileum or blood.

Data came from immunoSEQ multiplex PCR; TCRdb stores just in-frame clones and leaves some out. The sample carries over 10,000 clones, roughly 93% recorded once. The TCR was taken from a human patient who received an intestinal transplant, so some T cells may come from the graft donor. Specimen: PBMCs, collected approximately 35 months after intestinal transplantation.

The DNA of the CDR3 is TGTGCCAGCAGTTACTCGGGAGGACCCTACGAGCAGTACTTC. As protein: CASSYSGGPYEQYF. The V gene is TRBV6-6, the J gene TRBJ2-7; tentatively, D is TRBD2 (6 bases). The CDR3 has 14 amino acids. Germline assignment: CDR1 MNHNY and CDR2 SVGAGI (reference sequence). Trimming stripped 0 bases from V and 2 bases from J, with 8 bases between.